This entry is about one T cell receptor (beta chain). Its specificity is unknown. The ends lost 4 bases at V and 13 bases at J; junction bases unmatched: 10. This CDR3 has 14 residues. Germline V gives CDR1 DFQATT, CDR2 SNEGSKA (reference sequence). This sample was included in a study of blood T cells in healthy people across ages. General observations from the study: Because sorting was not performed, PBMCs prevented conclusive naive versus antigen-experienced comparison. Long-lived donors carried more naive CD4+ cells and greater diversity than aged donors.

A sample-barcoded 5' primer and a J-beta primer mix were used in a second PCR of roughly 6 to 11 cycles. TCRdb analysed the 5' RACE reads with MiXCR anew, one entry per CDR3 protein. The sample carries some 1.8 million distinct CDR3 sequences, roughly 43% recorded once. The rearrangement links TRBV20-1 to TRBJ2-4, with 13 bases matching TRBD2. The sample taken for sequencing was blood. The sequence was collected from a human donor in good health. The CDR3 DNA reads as TGCAGTGCTAACTCCGGACTAGCGGGGGAAGAGCAGTACTTC. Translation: CSANSGLAGEEQYF.